This T cell receptor (beta chain) was captured by sequencing in a study of blood T cell repertoires in COVID-19. Study in general: Researchers got acute and convalescent COVID-19 samples from the United States, Italy and Spain. PBMCs, B-cell-depleted T cells, or T cells provided the cDNA or gDNA that made up the material.

The CDR3 sequence is 15 residues long. With 7 bases clipped from V and 4 bases from J, the junction kept 8 bases outside the gene matches. Germline assignment: CDR1 MDHEN and CDR2 SYDVKM. Authors' data handling: Scientists estimated how many nucleated cells there were by amplifying reference gene primers. The repertoire was sequenced with immunoSEQ multiplex PCR; TCRdb's copy has only in-frame clones and lacks some. The V and J calls and clone size come from that table; D and trimming were worked out from the DNA. This table has some 100,000 clones, roughly 90% appearing once. This TCR was recovered from a man between 65 and 80 years old who had recovered from COVID-19. Sequencing input: peripheral blood. The gene calls are TRBV28 and TRBJ1-4; 8 bases map to TRBD1. CDR3 in amino acids: CASISQGQDNEKLFF. Here the CDR3 DNA reads TGTGCCAGCATATCCCAGGGACAGGATAATGAAAAACTGTTTTTT.